This paragraph reports one T cell receptor beta chain. The source of the sample is a study of T cell clones after liver transplantation. In the study overall: TCRbeta sequencing after a pre-transplant mixed lymphocyte reaction identified graft-donor-reactive clones, later tracked in post-transplant blood. Apart from a few HCV-positive recipients, transplants were for non-autoimmune, non-viral reasons.

From germline, CDR1 is MDHEN and CDR2 SYDVKM. V lost 6 bases and J 0 bases, leaving 9 bases between the germline ends. CDR3 length equals 14 residues. TCRdb's table, derived via immunoSEQ multiplex PCR, lists solely in-frame clones and lacks some. The table includes 68,000 or so clones, 90% to 95% detected once. The chain employs TRBV28 and TRBJ1-5; D is ambiguous. Sequenced here: CD4+ T cells from blood, sampled around 27 months after liver transplant. The sequence derives from a human patient who received a liver transplant. Some T cells may be provided by the graft donor. CDR3 DNA sequence: TGTGCCAGCAGCCCCTCATATAGCAATCAGCCCCAGCATTTT. It encodes CASSPSYSNQPQHF.